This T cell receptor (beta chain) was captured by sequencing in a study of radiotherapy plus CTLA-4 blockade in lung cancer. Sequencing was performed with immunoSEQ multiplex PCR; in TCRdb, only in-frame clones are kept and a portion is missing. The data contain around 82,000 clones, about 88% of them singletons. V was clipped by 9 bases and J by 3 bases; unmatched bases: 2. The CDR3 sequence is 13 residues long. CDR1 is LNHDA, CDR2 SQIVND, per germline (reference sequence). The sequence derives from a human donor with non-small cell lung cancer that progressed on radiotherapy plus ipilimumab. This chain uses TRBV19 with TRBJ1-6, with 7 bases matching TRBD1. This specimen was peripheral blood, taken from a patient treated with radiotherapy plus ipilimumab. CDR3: CASRDSYNSPLHF. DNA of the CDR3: TGTGCCAGCCGGGACAGCTATAATTCACCCCTCCACTTT.